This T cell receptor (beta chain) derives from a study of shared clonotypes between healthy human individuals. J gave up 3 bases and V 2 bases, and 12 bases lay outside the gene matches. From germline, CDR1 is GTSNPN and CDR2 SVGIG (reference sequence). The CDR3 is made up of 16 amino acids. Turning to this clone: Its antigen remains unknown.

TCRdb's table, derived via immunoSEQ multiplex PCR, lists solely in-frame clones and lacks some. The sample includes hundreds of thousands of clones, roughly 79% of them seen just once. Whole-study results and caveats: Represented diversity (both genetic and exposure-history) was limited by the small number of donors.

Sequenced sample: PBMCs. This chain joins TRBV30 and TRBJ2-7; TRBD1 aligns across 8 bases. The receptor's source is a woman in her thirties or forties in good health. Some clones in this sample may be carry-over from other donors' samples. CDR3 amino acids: CAWSTTRTGYIYEQYF. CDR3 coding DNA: TGTGCCTGGAGTACAACTCGGACAGGGTACATCTACGAGCAGTACTTC.